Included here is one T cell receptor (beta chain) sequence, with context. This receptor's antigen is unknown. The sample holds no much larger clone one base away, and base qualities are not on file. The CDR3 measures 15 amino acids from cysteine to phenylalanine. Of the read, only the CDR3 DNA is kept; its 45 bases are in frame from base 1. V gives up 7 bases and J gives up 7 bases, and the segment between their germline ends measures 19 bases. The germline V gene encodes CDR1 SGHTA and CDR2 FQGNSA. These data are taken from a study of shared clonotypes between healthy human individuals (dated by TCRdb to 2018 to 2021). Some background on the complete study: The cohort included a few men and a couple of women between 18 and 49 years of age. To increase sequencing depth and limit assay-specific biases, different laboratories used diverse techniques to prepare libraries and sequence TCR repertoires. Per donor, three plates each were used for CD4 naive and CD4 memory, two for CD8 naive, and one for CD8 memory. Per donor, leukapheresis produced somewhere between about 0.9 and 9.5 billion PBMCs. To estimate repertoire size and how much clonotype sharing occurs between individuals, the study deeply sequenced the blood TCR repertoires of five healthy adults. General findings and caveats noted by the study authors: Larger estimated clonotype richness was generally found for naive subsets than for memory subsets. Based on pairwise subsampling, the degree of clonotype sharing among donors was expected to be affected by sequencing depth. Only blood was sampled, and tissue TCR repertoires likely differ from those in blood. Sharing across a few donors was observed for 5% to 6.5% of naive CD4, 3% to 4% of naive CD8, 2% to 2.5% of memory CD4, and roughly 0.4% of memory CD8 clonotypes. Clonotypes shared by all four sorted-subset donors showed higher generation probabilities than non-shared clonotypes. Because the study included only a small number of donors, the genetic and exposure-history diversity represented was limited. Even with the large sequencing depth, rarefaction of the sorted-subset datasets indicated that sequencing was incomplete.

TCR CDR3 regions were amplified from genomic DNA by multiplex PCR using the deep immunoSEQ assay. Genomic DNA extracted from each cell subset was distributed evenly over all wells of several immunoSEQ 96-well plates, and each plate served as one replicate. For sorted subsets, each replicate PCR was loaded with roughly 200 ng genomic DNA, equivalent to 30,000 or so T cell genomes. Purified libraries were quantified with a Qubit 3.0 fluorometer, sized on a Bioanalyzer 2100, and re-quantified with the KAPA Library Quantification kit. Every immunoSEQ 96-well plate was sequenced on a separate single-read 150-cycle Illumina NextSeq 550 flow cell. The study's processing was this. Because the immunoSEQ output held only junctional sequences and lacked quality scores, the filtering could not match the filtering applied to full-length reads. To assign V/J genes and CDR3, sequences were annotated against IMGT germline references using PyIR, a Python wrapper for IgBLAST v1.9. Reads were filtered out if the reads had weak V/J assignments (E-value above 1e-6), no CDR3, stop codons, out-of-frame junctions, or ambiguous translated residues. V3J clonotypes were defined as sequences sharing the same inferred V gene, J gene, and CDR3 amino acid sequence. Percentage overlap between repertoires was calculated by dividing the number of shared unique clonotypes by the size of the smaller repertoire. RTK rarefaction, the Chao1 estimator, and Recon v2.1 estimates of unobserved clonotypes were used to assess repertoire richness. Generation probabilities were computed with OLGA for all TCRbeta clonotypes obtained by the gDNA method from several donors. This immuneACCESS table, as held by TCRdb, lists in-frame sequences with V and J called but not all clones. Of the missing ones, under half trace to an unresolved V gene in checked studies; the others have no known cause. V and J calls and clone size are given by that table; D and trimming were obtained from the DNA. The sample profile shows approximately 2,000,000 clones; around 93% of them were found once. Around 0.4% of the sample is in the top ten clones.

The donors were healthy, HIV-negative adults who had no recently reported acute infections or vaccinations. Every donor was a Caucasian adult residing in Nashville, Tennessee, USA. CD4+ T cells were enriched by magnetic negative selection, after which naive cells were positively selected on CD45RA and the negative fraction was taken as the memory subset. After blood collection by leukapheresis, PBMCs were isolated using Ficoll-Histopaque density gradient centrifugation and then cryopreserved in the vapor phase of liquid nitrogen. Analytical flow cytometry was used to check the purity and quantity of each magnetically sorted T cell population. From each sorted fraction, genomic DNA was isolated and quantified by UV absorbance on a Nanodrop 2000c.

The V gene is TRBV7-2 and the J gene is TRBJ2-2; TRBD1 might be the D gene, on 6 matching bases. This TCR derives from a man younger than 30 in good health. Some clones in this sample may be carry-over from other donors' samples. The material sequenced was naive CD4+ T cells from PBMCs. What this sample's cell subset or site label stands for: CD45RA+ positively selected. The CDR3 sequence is CASTADDRFSGELFF. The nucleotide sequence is TGTGCCAGCACAGCTGATGACAGGTTTAGCGGGGAGCTGTTTTTT.